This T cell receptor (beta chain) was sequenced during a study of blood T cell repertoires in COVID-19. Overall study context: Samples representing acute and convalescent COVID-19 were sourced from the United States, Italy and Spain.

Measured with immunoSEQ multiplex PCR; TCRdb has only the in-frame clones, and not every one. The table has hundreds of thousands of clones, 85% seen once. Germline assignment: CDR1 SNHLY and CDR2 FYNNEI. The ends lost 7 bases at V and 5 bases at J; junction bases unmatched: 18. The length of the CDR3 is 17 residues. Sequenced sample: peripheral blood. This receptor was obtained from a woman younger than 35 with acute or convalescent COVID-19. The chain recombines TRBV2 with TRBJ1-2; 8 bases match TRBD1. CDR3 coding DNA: TGTGCCAGCAAAACCTACGGACAGGACAGGGAAGAATATGGCTACACCTTC. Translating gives CASKTYGQDREEYGYTF.